This T cell receptor (beta chain) was recorded in a study of OX40 agonist ivuxolimab in advanced cancers. Study information: Previous treatment with anti-PD-1, anti-PD-L1 or anti-CTLA-4 therapy was allowed; more than 35% had received some. The study reported partial responses in three patients: one hepatocellular carcinoma, two cutaneous melanoma. The study, taken as a whole, reports: Not determined was the antigen specificity of the expanded peripheral T cells.

Data came from immunoSEQ multiplex PCR; TCRdb stores just in-frame clones and leaves some out. Among 85,000 to 100,000 clones listed, approximately 89% were seen once. As for this clone: Its antigen is currently unknown.

Blood sampling took place at baseline, cycle 4 day 1, and cycle 7 day 1. This TCR was sampled from an adult with an advanced solid tumor such as melanoma, head and neck, liver or kidney cancer. The starting material was CD4+ or CD8+ T cells sorted from blood, obtained in a trial of the OX40 agonist ivuxolimab.

CDR3 in DNA: TGTGCCAGCAGCGTATACGGGACAGGGGGCTCCTACAATGAGCAGTTCTTC. It is translated as CASSVYGTGGSYNEQFF. This chain uses TRBV7-2 with TRBJ2-1; 11 bases fit TRBD1. The germline gives CDR1 SGHTA, CDR2 FQGNSA. The CDR3 is 17 amino acids. V dropped 5 bases and J dropped 0; count of bases not matched to a gene: 6.